What follows are 16 T cell receptor beta chains derived from one specimen sequenced in a study of T cell clonality in common variable immunodeficiency. Libraries were prepared by immunoSEQ multiplex PCR; TCRdb keeps only in-frame clonotypes and omits some of them. This sample carries about 60,000 clones, none of them present only once. The sequenced sample was peripheral blood mononuclear cells. The receptors were sampled from a person aged 18 to 75 in good health.

This clone was observed many times. The sequence runs out 3 residues before the end of the CDR3; the remainder is reconstructed from the germline J gene. This chain uses TRBV20-1 with TRBJ1-1, with 7 bases identical to TRBD1. The CDR3 is made up of 13 amino acids. Germline CDR1 reads DFQATT; CDR2 reads SNEGSKA (reference sequence). CDR3 in amino acids: CSARWGDSREAFF. The sequenced part of the CDR3 DNA is TGCAGTGCTAGATGGGGGGACAGTAGGGAA.

At least ten counts were recorded for this clone. The DNA ends 3 residues before the CDR3 does, and the rest of the CDR3 is filled in from the germline J gene. This chain uses TRBV20-1 with TRBJ2-4, with 13 bases aligning to TRBD2. The V gene's germline CDR1 is DFQATT and CDR2 SNEGSKA (reference sequence). The CDR3 totals 14 residues. V lost 5 bases, J lost 8 bases, and 6 bases stayed unmatched. CDR3 amino acids: CSAWTSGRWDIQYF. The part of the CDR3 DNA that was read is TGCAGTGCTTGGACTAGCGGGAGATGGGACATT.

This clone was observed at least ten times. The read gets to within 3 residues of the CDR3 end, and the germline J gene fills in the rest. The rearrangement uses TRBV5-8 and TRBJ1-4; no reliable D call. V lost 6 bases and J lost 7, with 13 bases in between. Germline-derived CDR1 and CDR2 are SGHTS and YDEGEE. CDR3 length: 13 residues. The CDR3 bases that were read are TGTGCCAGCACGAAATGGGCCCGTGAAAAA. Encoded protein: CASTKWAREK. The CDR3, in full, reads CASTKWAREKLFF.

As to this clone: The read falls 3 residues short of the CDR3 end, and the missing part is taken from the germline J gene. The chain recombines TRBV20-1 with TRBJ2-5, with a tentative D call TRBD2 (7 bases). Germline loops: CDR1 DFQATT, CDR2 SNEGSKA (reference sequence). The CDR3 is 14 amino acids. Trimming took off 0 bases at V and 5 bases at J, with 13 bases between the two ends. CDR3 DNA, as far as it was read: TGCAGTGCTAGAGATGGGGGGGCGCATGAGACC. Its protein is CSARDGGAHET. The entire CDR3 protein is CSARDGGAHETQYF.

This clone was counted many times. Read sequence stops 3 residues before the CDR3 end, and the germline J gene provides the missing end. The V and J genes are TRBV6-4 and TRBJ2-1; 8 bases are shared with TRBD2. Trimming cost V 2 bases and J 0 bases; bases outside gene matches: 6. This CDR3 has 17 residues. Per the germline V gene, CDR1 is MRHNA and CDR2 is SNTAGT. The CDR3 sequence is CASSDGKRGSSYNEQFF. The CDR3 bases that were read are TGTGCCAGCAGTGACGGAAAGCGGGGGAGCTCCTACAATGAG.

This clone occurred many times. The read falls 3 residues short of the CDR3 end, and the missing part is taken from the germline J gene. The sample contains more than one DNA sequence encoding this CDR3. The J gene is TRBJ2-4, the V gene TRBV11-2; TRBD1 agrees at 7 bases. CDR1 is SGHAT and CDR2 is FQNNGV in the germline V gene. The CDR3 is 14 amino acids. CDR3 bases read: TGTGCCAGCAGCCACACAGGGGCGCCAGGGATT. This encodes CASSHTGAPGI. In full, the CDR3 reads CASSHTGAPGIQYF.

This clone has at least ten counts. Sequencing ends 3 residues short of the CDR3 end; the germline J gene provides the rest. This rearrangement joins TRBV30 to TRBJ1-1; no clear D. Trimming removed 0 bases at V and 1 base at J, with 9 bases between. Germline V lookup: CDR1 GTSNPN, CDR2 SVGIG (reference sequence). The CDR3 contains 14 residues. The CDR3 bases that were read are TGTGCCTGGAGTGTGTACCCGCGGAACACTGAA. Translated, it gives CAWSVYPRNTE. The entire CDR3 reads CAWSVYPRNTEAFF.

This clone was counted at least ten times. Sequencing ends 3 residues short of the CDR3 end; the germline J gene provides the rest. The chain joins TRBV2 to TRBJ2-1; a weak D match, TRBD2 (5 bases). The CDR3 loop spans 15 amino acids. In germline, CDR1 is SNHLY, CDR2 FYNNEI. Deletions cut 3 bases from V and 2 bases from J, with 11 bases between. The sequenced part of the CDR3 DNA is TGTGCCAGCAGTGAGGACTTCGCTACCTACAATGAG. Translating gives CASSEDFATYNE. The complete CDR3 protein is CASSEDFATYNEQFF.

There are many counts of this clone. The CDR3 is cut off 3 residues early in the read; its end comes from the germline J gene. The chain is built from TRBV7-3 and TRBJ2-3, with 10 positions matching TRBD2. The CDR3 consists of 14 residues. Trimming removed 3 bases from V and 8 bases from J; junction bases left unmatched: 5. Germline values: CDR1 SGHTA, CDR2 FQGTGA. The sequenced CDR3 bases are TGTGCCAGCAGCTTGAGCGGGGGGGAAGGTACG. Its translation: CASSLSGGEGT. The full-length CDR3 reads as CASSLSGGEGTQYF.

This clone was found many times. Coverage ceases 3 residues before the CDR3 finishes, and the germline J gene fills in the end. J is TRBJ2-5 and V is TRBV7-8, with D possibly TRBD2 on 5 matching bases. The germline V gene encodes CDR1 SGHVS and CDR2 FQNEAQ. The CDR3 is 14 residues long. The ends were cut back, 1 base at V and 0 bases at J, with 6 bases in the middle. The DNA read from the CDR3 is TGTGCCAGCAGCTTAGGGACTTACCAAGAGACC. Protein product: CASSLGTYQET. The complete CDR3 sequence is CASSLGTYQETQYF.

This clone was detected ten times or more. Read coverage stops 3 residues before the CDR3 terminus; the germline J gene supplies the remainder. This rearrangement joins TRBV5-6 to TRBJ2-1; no definite D call. Between the trimmed V and J ends, which lost 1 base and 7 bases, there was a span of 15 bases. CDR1 and CDR2 from the germline V gene are SGHDT and YYEEEE. The CDR3 is 15 residues long. The CDR3 spells CASSLSLTTINEQFF. The part of the CDR3 DNA that was read is TGTGCCAGCAGCTTGAGTCTCACAACTATTAATGAG. Together with reference TRBV5-6 and TRBJ2-1, the CDR3 gives the full variable domain: DAGVTQSPTHLIKTRGQQVTLRCSPKSGHDTVSWYQQALGQGPQFIFQYYEEEERQRGNFPDRFSGHQFPNYSSELNVNALLLGDSALYLCASSLSLTTINEQFFGPGTRLTVL.

This clone was counted ten times or more. The read comes to an end 3 residues before the CDR3 does, leaving the germline J gene to fill in the end. This chain connects TRBV20-1 to TRBJ2-7; perhaps TRBD1 as D (7 bases). Germline-derived CDR1 and CDR2 are DFQATT and SNEGSKA (reference sequence). This CDR3 comprises 20 residues. The germline V and J ends were trimmed by 5 bases and 4 bases, with 36 bases remaining between them. CDR3 DNA (partial): TGCAGTGCTCATAGAGGACAGACAGGGAGGTCCGTCGTGCCTCGATACGAG. Translation: CSAHRGQTGRSVVPRYE. The CDR3 as a whole reads CSAHRGQTGRSVVPRYEQYF.

This clone showed up many times. Read data end 3 residues before the CDR3 end; the end is taken from the germline J gene. This chain links TRBV5-1 with TRBJ1-4; TRBD1 is a possible D gene (5 bases). The CDR3 contains 15 residues. CDR1 and CDR2 (germline): SGHRS, YFSETQ. V was trimmed by 3 bases and J by 6 bases, leaving 15 bases between them. The sequenced CDR3 bases are TGCGCCAGCAGCTGGGGCCAAGGCCGTGATGAAAAA. It specifies CASSWGQGRDEK. The entire CDR3 protein is CASSWGQGRDEKLFF.

This clone was seen a handful of times. The CDR3 goes on 3 residues after the read ends, and that part is filled in from the germline J gene. The chain uses TRBV2 and TRBJ2-7; 10 nucleotides agree with TRBD1. Germline V lookup: CDR1 SNHLY, CDR2 FYNNEI. Germline trimming cut 6 bases from V and 0 bases from J; bases unmatched to any gene: 5. The CDR3 totals 15 residues. CDR3 DNA, as far as it was read: TGTGCCAGCAGGGGGGACAGGGGTTCCTCCTACGAG. Translating it yields CASRGDRGSSYE. In full, the CDR3 is CASRGDRGSSYEQYF.

This clone has ten or more counts. The read ends 3 residues early relative to the CDR3; the germline J gene fills the gap. The chain employs TRBV6-4 and TRBJ2-1; 9 bases are a match to TRBD2. The V gene's germline CDR1 is MRHNA and CDR2 SNTAGT. After removal of 2 bases from V and 0 bases from J, the junction contained 2 bases not matched to a gene. The CDR3 is 16 residues long. The chain's CDR3 is CASSDLSGSSYNEQFF. CDR3 DNA (partial): TGTGCCAGCAGTGACCTTAGCGGGAGCTCCTACAATGAG.

This clone was observed a few times. The read comes to an end 3 residues before the CDR3 does, leaving the germline J gene to fill in the end. The chain couples TRBV20-1 to TRBJ2-7, with 15 bases identical to TRBD2. The trim removed 5 bases at V and 5 bases at J, leaving 13 bases unmatched. In germline, CDR1 is DFQATT, CDR2 SNEGSKA (reference sequence). The CDR3 extends over 17 amino acids. The part of the CDR3 DNA that was read is TGCAGTGCTGGGGGGACTAGCGGGAGGCCCGGCCCCCACGAG. It translates to CSAGGTSGRPGPHE. The complete CDR3 protein is CSAGGTSGRPGPHEQYF.